The rows below give T cell receptor beta chains drawn from one sample of a study of blood T cell repertoires in COVID-19. Sequenced by immunoSEQ multiplex PCR; TCRdb stores in-frame clones only, minus some. The sample consists of over 200,000 clones, 70% to 90% of them appearing once. What was sequenced was peripheral blood. The receptors here all came from a woman aged 18-30 years who had recovered from COVID-19. Each CDR3 is given with its conserved first and last residue. A D gene is named only where the DNA matches it firmly. Not all rows give a size; the values are once, few, many and, for expanded clones, a class.

d_gene	abundance	v_gene	j_gene	CDR3aa	CDR3nt
.	.	TRBV27	TRBJ1-1	CASTTPSGEAFF	TGTGCCAGCACAACCCCCTCAGGTGAAGCTTTCTTT
.	.	TRBV10-3	TRBJ1-1	CATRNREHRGGEAFF	TGTGCCACCCGGAACAGGGAGCACCGAGGTGGGGAAGCTTTCTTT
TRBD1	.	TRBV6-5	TRBJ2-2	CASSSLGQGGTGELFF	TGTGCCAGCAGTTCTCTGGGACAGGGCGGAACCGGGGAGCTGTTTTTT
TRBD1	.	TRBV6-2/TRBV6-3	TRBJ1-2	CASSYATGTYGYTF	TGTGCCAGCAGTTACGCGACAGGGACCTATGGCTACACCTTC
TRBD2	.	TRBV4-2	TRBJ2-7	CASSQEASGSEQYF	TGTGCCAGCAGCCAAGAGGCTAGCGGGAGCGAGCAGTACTTC
TRBD2	.	TRBV6-5	TRBJ2-1	CASSYSSGRSSEQFF	TGTGCCAGCAGTTACTCGAGCGGGAGGTCGTCCGAGCAGTTCTTC
TRBD2	.	TRBV27	TRBJ2-3	CASSLPPGGGSTDTQYF	TGTGCCAGCAGTTTACCTCCGGGGGGAGGGAGCACAGATACGCAGTATTTT
.	.	TRBV6-1	TRBJ2-4	CASSEGLDLAKNIQYF	TGTGCCAGCAGTGAAGGACTAGATTTAGCCAAAAACATTCAGTACTTC
.	once	TRBV6-5	TRBJ1-2	CASSYSAGEGYTF	TGTGCCAGCAGTTACTCGGCAGGGGAAGGCTACACCTTC
.	.	TRBV6-5	TRBJ1-6	CASQDYGGSPLHF	TGTGCCAGCCAGGACTACGGGGGTTCACCCCTCCACTTT
.	.	TRBV5-1	TRBJ1-1	CASSFLRDGGNTEAFF	TGCGCCAGCAGCTTTTTGCGGGATGGTGGGAACACTGAAGCTTTCTTT
TRBD2	.	TRBV24-1	TRBJ2-3	CATSDSLGLAGVDTQYF	TGTGCCACCAGTGATAGTCTGGGGCTAGCGGGAGTCGATACGCAGTATTTT
TRBD1	.	TRBV6-5	TRBJ1-2	CASSRDSYYGYTF	TGTGCCAGCAGTCGGGACAGCTACTATGGCTACACCTTC
.	.	TRBV7-9	TRBJ1-1	CASSLGFGGDTEAFF	TGTGCCAGCAGCCTCGGTTTCGGCGGGGACACTGAAGCTTTCTTT
TRBD2	.	TRBV4-2	TRBJ2-1	CASSQDWTSGYNEQFF	TGTGCCAGCAGCCAAGATTGGACTAGCGGCTACAATGAGCAGTTCTTC
TRBD2	.	TRBV4-1	TRBJ2-1	CASSQAGGSSYNEQFF	TGCGCCAGCAGCCAGGCCGGGGGGAGCTCCTACAATGAGCAGTTCTTC
.	.	TRBV30	TRBJ1-1	CAWKGGSEAFF	TGTGCCTGGAAAGGCGGGTCTGAAGCTTTCTTT
.	.	TRBV21-1	TRBJ1-2	CASSAGQGRNYGYTF	TGTGCCAGCAGCGCGGGACAGGGGAGGAACTATGGCTACACCTTC
.	.	TRBV6-5	TRBJ2-7	CASSTGNEQYF	TGTGCCAGCAGTACAGGGAACGAGCAGTACTTC
TRBD1	.	TRBV30	TRBJ1-2	CAWSSFRGQNNGYTF	TGTGCCTGGAGTTCATTCAGGGGGCAGAACAATGGCTACACCTTC
.	once	TRBV25-1	TRBJ1-2	CASSDYSGFRGDGYTF	TGTGCCAGCAGTGATTACTCAGGGTTCCGGGGGGATGGCTACACCTTC
.	few	TRBV5-1	TRBJ1-5	CASSLWAGDQPQHF	TGCGCCAGCAGCTTGTGGGCAGGGGATCAGCCCCAGCATTTT
.	once	TRBV19	TRBJ1-5	CASSIGLGTSRGQPQHF	TGTGCCAGTAGTATCGGGCTGGGAACCAGTAGGGGTCAGCCCCAGCATTTT
.	.	TRBV7-6	TRBJ1-2	CASSLARGTGYTF	TGTGCCAGCAGCTTAGCGCGGGGTACAGGCTACACCTTC
.	once	TRBV4-2	TRBJ1-5	CASSQDGGRNQPQHF	TGTGCCAGCAGCCAAGACGGCGGGAGAAATCAGCCCCAGCATTTT
TRBD2	.	TRBV25-1	TRBJ2-3	CASSSTSGGSTDTQYF	TGTGCCAGCAGTTCAACCAGCGGGGGCAGCACAGATACGCAGTATTTT
TRBD1	.	TRBV19	TRBJ2-7	CASSTTGSSYEQYF	TGTGCCAGTAGTACGACAGGGTCCTCCTACGAGCAGTACTTC
.	.	TRBV9	TRBJ2-7	CASSPGGLADPGFSEQYF	TGTGCCAGCAGCCCTGGGGGGTTAGCGGACCCCGGATTTTCCGAGCAGTACTTC
TRBD2	.	TRBV6-2/TRBV6-3	TRBJ2-7	CASGSSGTYEQYF	TGTGCCAGCGGTTCTAGCGGGACCTACGAGCAGTACTTC
.	.	TRBV15	TRBJ1-3	CATSRDPTGSGNTIYF	TGTGCCACCAGCAGAGATCCTACAGGCTCTGGAAACACCATATATTTT